This note documents a single T cell receptor beta chain sequence. Its target is not known. For the second PCR, which ran for about 7 to 11 cycles, a sample-barcoded 5' primer and a J-beta primer mix were used. Using its own MiXCR run on the 5' RACE reads, TCRdb lists one record per CDR3 protein. The sample contains about 1.4 million distinct CDR3 sequences, 59% of which appear only once. This sample was taken from a study of blood T cells in healthy people across ages. Study-wide findings and caveats: Because sorting was not performed, PBMCs prevented conclusive naive versus antigen-experienced comparison.

Total RNA amounts of at least 6 micrograms were extracted per sample. The CDR3 consists of 15 residues. With 3 bases removed from V and 0 bases from J, the gap between germline ends came to 11 bases. Germline V gene data show CDR1 as SGHAT and CDR2 as FQNNGV. V and J are TRBV11-2 and TRBJ2-5; D is possibly TRBD2 (5 bases). This receptor was identified in a man younger than 35 in good health. Sequencing used blood. The CDR3 coding sequence is TGTGCCAGCAGCTTTTGGCTAGCCCACCAAGAGACCCAGTACTTC. Protein sequence: CASSFWLAHQETQYF.